This TCR beta chain was sequenced in a study of cytomegalovirus exposure and HLA in healthy donors (dated by TCRdb to the late 2010s). For the wider study: According to a later analysis, the approximately 120 validation repertoires were produced on the same platform as the roughly 720 repertoires of the first cohort. The study aimed to test whether cataloging public T cell receptors could reveal signatures of past pathogen exposure. In addition to the first cohort of 666 subjects, a separate validation cohort of around 110 different subjects was used. To predict cytomegalovirus infection status, the study combined high-throughput TCR immunosequencing, statistical association of individual TCRs with disease status, and machine learning.

Libraries were prepared through the immunoSEQ multiplex PCR assay. Processing in the source paper ran as follows. A statistical classification framework was built for diagnosing cytomegalovirus status from the catalog of TCR beta chain sequences. TCRdb obtained this table from immuneACCESS and retained in-frame rearrangements with V and J assigned. These tables miss some clones; where compared with another copy, unresolved V genes account for less than half of the shortfall, and the remainder is unexplained. V and J calls and clone size are copied from that table; D and trimming were computed from the DNA. In this sample the table shows about 250,000 clones, about 90% of which occur a single time. The ten largest make up about 12% of the sample. V has 6 bases trimmed and J has 3 bases trimmed; junction bases matching no gene number 4. The CDR3 goes from the cysteine to the phenylalanine over 13 residues. Only the CDR3 DNA stays, 39 bases, in frame from base 1. The CDR1 and CDR2 encoded by the germline V gene (reference sequence) are SGHAT and FQDESV.

Note on this clone: Its antigen target is currently unknown. No much larger clone exists at a distance of one base, and base qualities are not known.

Donors formed part of the validation cohort, which comprised 120 or so subjects and was distinct from the first cohort of 550 to 850 subjects. Beyond this particular receptor, the publication reports: A later analysis had no HLA typing for the validation cohort, so co-occurrence there was scored across all 120 repertoires. The authors suggested that the approach could potentially be extended to other disease states and immunological phenotypes. Most TCR sequences were observed very rarely across donors, whereas some public TCRs were present in many individuals. In both the original and validation cohorts, the classifier was reported to diagnose cytomegalovirus status with high specificity and sensitivity. A few of the identified cytomegalovirus-associated TCR beta chains were confirmed in vitro to be specific for cytomegalovirus antigens. Subsequent analysis determined that TCRs grouped into clusters in the first cohort also showed a tendency toward co-occurrence across the roughly 120 validation repertoires, and approximately 93% of cluster scores exceeded 0. The study gave a list of about 160 TCR beta chains associated with cytomegalovirus.

This chain joins TRBV11-1 to TRBJ2-7, and TRBD1 aligns with 8 junction nucleotides. This TCR derives from a man aged 18 to 30 in good health and CMV-seropositive. The sample consisted of PBMCs. Here is the DNA: TGTGCCAGCAGGACGACAGGGGTCTACGAGCAGTACTTC. The translation is CASRTTGVYEQYF. The full variable domain, completed from the reference TRBV11-1 and TRBJ2-7 proteins outside the CDR3, reads EAEVAQSPRYKITEKSQAVAFWCDPISGHATLYWYRQILGQGPELLVQFQDESVVDDSQLPKDRFSAERLKGVDSTLKIQPAELGDSAMYLCASRTTGVYEQYFGPGTRLTVT.